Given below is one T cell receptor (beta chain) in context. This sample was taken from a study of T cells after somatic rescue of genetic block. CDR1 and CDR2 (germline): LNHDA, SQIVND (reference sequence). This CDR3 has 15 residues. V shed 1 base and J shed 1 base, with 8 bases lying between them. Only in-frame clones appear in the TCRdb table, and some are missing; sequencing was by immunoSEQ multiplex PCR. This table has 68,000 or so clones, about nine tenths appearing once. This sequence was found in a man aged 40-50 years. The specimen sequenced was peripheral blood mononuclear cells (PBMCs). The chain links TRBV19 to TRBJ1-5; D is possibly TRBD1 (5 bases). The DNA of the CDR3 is TGTGCCAGTAGTATAGGACAGATAAGCAATCAGCCCCAGCATTTT. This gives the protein CASSIGQISNQPQHF.